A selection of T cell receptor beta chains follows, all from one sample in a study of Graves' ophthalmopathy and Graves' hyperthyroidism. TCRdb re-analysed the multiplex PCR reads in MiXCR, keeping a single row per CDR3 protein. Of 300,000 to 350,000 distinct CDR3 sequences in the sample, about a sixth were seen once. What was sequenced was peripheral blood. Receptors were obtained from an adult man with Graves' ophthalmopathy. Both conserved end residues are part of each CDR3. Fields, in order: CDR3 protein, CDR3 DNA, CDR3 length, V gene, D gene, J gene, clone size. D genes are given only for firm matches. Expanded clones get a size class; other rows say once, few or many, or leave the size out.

CDR3 protein: CASRPPSPEAFF; CDR3 DNA: TGTGCCAGCAGGCCCCCATCCCCTGAAGCTTTCTTT; CDR3 length: 12; V gene: TRBV6-5; D gene: .; J gene: TRBJ1-1; clone size: many
CDR3 protein: CASSTGVSGGYTF; CDR3 DNA: TGTGCCAGCAGCACAGGGGTCTCTGGGGGCTACACCTTC; CDR3 length: 13; V gene: TRBV6-1; D gene: TRBD1; J gene: TRBJ1-2; clone size: many
CDR3 protein: CASSTGTDMDQPQHF; CDR3 DNA: TGTGCCAGCAGCACCGGGACAGATATGGATCAGCCCCAGCATTTT; CDR3 length: 15; V gene: TRBV6-5; D gene: TRBD1; J gene: TRBJ1-5; clone size: many
CDR3 protein: CASRLDRAYEQYF; CDR3 DNA: TGTGCCAGCAGACTCGACAGGGCCTACGAGCAGTACTTC; CDR3 length: 13; V gene: TRBV12-3/TRBV12-4; D gene: TRBD1; J gene: TRBJ2-7; clone size: many
CDR3 protein: CASSPSGAAGELFF; CDR3 DNA: TGTGCCAGCAGTCCCTCGGGGGCCGCCGGGGAGCTGTTTTTT; CDR3 length: 14; V gene: TRBV6-5; D gene: .; J gene: TRBJ2-2; clone size: many
CDR3 protein: CASSSTGDLSEQFF; CDR3 DNA: TGTGCCAGCAGTTCGACGGGGGACCTGAGTGAGCAGTTCTTC; CDR3 length: 14; V gene: TRBV12-3/TRBV12-4; D gene: .; J gene: TRBJ2-1; clone size: many
CDR3 protein: CASTQQGAHEQYF; CDR3 DNA: TGTGCCAGCACCCAACAGGGGGCCCACGAGCAGTACTTC; CDR3 length: 13; V gene: TRBV28; D gene: TRBD1; J gene: TRBJ2-7; clone size: many
CDR3 protein: CASSQPGTTYGYTF; CDR3 DNA: TGCGCCAGCAGCCAACCCGGGACGACCTATGGCTACACCTTC; CDR3 length: 14; V gene: TRBV4-1; D gene: .; J gene: TRBJ1-2; clone size: few
CDR3 protein: CAWSVGRKYGYTF; CDR3 DNA: TGTGCCTGGAGTGTGGGCAGAAAGTATGGCTACACCTTC; CDR3 length: 13; V gene: TRBV30; D gene: .; J gene: TRBJ1-2; clone size: many
CDR3 protein: CASSLAFKGDGYIF; CDR3 DNA: TGTGCCAGCAGTTTAGCTTTTAAGGGTGATGGCTACATCTTC; CDR3 length: 14; V gene: TRBV12-3/TRBV12-4; D gene: .; J gene: TRBJ1-2; clone size: few
CDR3 protein: CSARDLWGEDGTGELFF; CDR3 DNA: TGCAGTGCTAGAGATTTGTGGGGGGAGGACGGTACCGGGGAGCTGTTTTTT; CDR3 length: 17; V gene: TRBV20-1; D gene: .; J gene: TRBJ2-2; clone size: .
CDR3 protein: CASSNLGGMDEQYF; CDR3 DNA: TGTGCCAGCAGCAACTTAGGAGGGATGGACGAGCAGTACTTC; CDR3 length: 14; V gene: TRBV7-2; D gene: .; J gene: TRBJ2-7; clone size: few
CDR3 protein: CASSPLWAGANTEAFF; CDR3 DNA: TGTGCCAGCAGCCCCCTTTGGGCAGGGGCGAACACTGAGGCTTTCTTT; CDR3 length: 16; V gene: TRBV4-2; D gene: .; J gene: TRBJ1-1; clone size: many
CDR3 protein: CASSIGGLMNTEAFF; CDR3 DNA: TGTGCCAGTAGTATAGGGGGCCTTATGAACACTGAAGCTTTCTTT; CDR3 length: 15; V gene: TRBV19; D gene: .; J gene: TRBJ1-1; clone size: many
CDR3 protein: CASSKAYEQYF; CDR3 DNA: TGTGCCAGCAGCAAAGCCTACGAGCAGTACTTC; CDR3 length: 11; V gene: TRBV6-1; D gene: .; J gene: TRBJ2-7; clone size: many
CDR3 protein: CSAILRGTQYF; CDR3 DNA: TGCAGTGCTATTCTTAGGGGGACCCAGTACTTC; CDR3 length: 11; V gene: TRBV20-1; D gene: .; J gene: TRBJ2-5; clone size: many
CDR3 protein: CSASRIAGVETQYF; CDR3 DNA: TGCAGTGCTAGTCGTATAGCGGGAGTTGAGACCCAGTACTTC; CDR3 length: 14; V gene: TRBV20-1; D gene: TRBD2; J gene: TRBJ2-5; clone size: .
CDR3 protein: CASSLGASGRPVPWQYF; CDR3 DNA: TGTGCCAGCAGTTTAGGGGCTAGCGGGAGACCCGTACCGTGGCAGTACTTC; CDR3 length: 17; V gene: TRBV12-3/TRBV12-4; D gene: TRBD2; J gene: TRBJ2-7; clone size: many
CDR3 protein: CATSRVDLNSPLHF; CDR3 DNA: TGTGCCACCAGCAGAGTGGACCTAAATTCACCCCTCCACTTT; CDR3 length: 14; V gene: TRBV15; D gene: .; J gene: TRBJ1-6; clone size: once
CDR3 protein: CASSFRGQGVSGNTIYF; CDR3 DNA: TGTGCCAGCAGTTTTAGGGGACAGGGGGTCTCTGGAAACACCATATATTTT; CDR3 length: 17; V gene: TRBV12-3/TRBV12-4; D gene: TRBD1; J gene: TRBJ1-3; clone size: many
CDR3 protein: CASNAIANSPLHF; CDR3 DNA: TGTGCCAGCAATGCAATTGCGAATTCACCCCTCCACTTT; CDR3 length: 13; V gene: TRBV6-1; D gene: .; J gene: TRBJ1-6; clone size: .
CDR3 protein: CASSYSGSGVPLNQPQHF; CDR3 DNA: TGTGCCAGCAGTTACTCGGGTTCCGGGGTACCATTAAATCAGCCCCAGCATTTT; CDR3 length: 18; V gene: TRBV6-2/TRBV6-3; D gene: .; J gene: TRBJ1-5; clone size: many
CDR3 protein: CASSYSQGWQPQHF; CDR3 DNA: TGTGCCAGCAGTTACTCCCAGGGCTGGCAGCCCCAGCATTTT; CDR3 length: 14; V gene: TRBV6-5; D gene: .; J gene: TRBJ1-5; clone size: many
CDR3 protein: CATSDSSLETQYF; CDR3 DNA: TGTGCCACCAGTGATTCTTCCCTAGAGACCCAGTACTTC; CDR3 length: 13; V gene: TRBV24-1; D gene: .; J gene: TRBJ2-5; clone size: .
CDR3 protein: CASSLVSKDSPLHF; CDR3 DNA: TGCGCCAGCAGCTTGGTTTCCAAGGATTCACCCCTCCACTTT; CDR3 length: 14; V gene: TRBV5-1; D gene: .; J gene: TRBJ1-6; clone size: .
CDR3 protein: CASQQGRSIGELFF; CDR3 DNA: TGCGCCAGCCAACAGGGCCGGTCGATCGGGGAGCTGTTTTTT; CDR3 length: 14; V gene: TRBV5-1; D gene: .; J gene: TRBJ2-2; clone size: many